This is a list of T cell receptor beta chains from one sample in a study of T cell responses to AZD1222 COVID-19 vaccine. The assay was immunoSEQ multiplex PCR, and TCRdb's table has in-frame clones only and misses some. This table holds roughly 50,000 clones, 70% to 90% found once. Sample: peripheral blood, taken 28 days after the second AZD1222 dose. The source of these receptors is an adult who received the AZD1222 COVID-19 vaccine. Each CDR3 is given with its conserved first and last residue. The D gene is left open where the match is weak. Size is stated for part of the rows, as once, few or many counts, or as a class when the clone is expanded.

TRBV6-5	few	-	TRBJ1-2	CASSYYYRKNYGYTF	TGTGCCAGCAGTTACTATTACAGGAAGAACTATGGCTACACCTTC
TRBV4-1	-	TRBD2	TRBJ2-1	CASSQFGLAGENEQFF	TGCGCCAGCAGCCAATTCGGACTAGCGGGAGAGAATGAGCAGTTCTTC
TRBV5-1	-	TRBD1	TRBJ1-2	CASSRGDSEQLKGYTF	TGCGCCAGCAGCCGAGGGGACAGCGAGCAACTGAAGGGCTACACCTTC
TRBV5-4	-	-	TRBJ2-7	CASRRAGDGSYEQYF	TGTGCCAGCAGGCGGGCCGGGGATGGATCCTACGAGCAGTACTTC
TRBV7-3	-	-	TRBJ2-5	CASSSSWGETQYF	TGTGCCAGCAGCTCATCATGGGGGGAGACCCAGTACTTC
TRBV6-5	-	TRBD1	TRBJ1-2	CASSRGQVNGYTF	TGTGCCAGCAGCCGGGGACAGGTCAATGGCTACACCTTC
TRBV15	-	TRBD1	TRBJ1-1	CATSRQPGQANTEAFF	TGTGCCACCAGCAGACAGCCGGGACAGGCGAACACTGAAGCTTTCTTT
TRBV9	-	-	TRBJ1-1	CASSVDPGAGTEAFF	TGTGCCAGCAGCGTAGATCCGGGAGCGGGCACTGAAGCTTTCTTT
TRBV11-3	-	TRBD2	TRBJ2-1	CASSESGGSSYNEQFF	TGTGCCAGCAGTGAGTCAGGCGGGAGCTCCTACAATGAGCAGTTCTTC
TRBV10-3	-	TRBD2	TRBJ2-3	CAISFGRADTQYF	TGTGCCATATCCTTTGGGAGGGCAGATACGCAGTATTTT
TRBV15	-	-	TRBJ1-2	CATSREQSYGYTF	TGTGCCACCAGCAGAGAGCAAAGCTATGGCTACACCTTC
TRBV27	-	TRBD1	TRBJ2-3	CASSSRDRATDTQYF	TGTGCCAGCAGTTCCCGGGACAGGGCCACAGATACGCAGTATTTT
TRBV27	-	-	TRBJ2-3	CASSLTGSRIDTQYF	TGTGCCAGCAGTTTAACTGGCAGTCGGATAGATACGCAGTATTTT
TRBV7-2	once	-	TRBJ1-2	CASSLALIYGYTF	TGTGCCAGCAGCTTAGCGCTAATCTATGGCTACACCTTC
TRBV18	-	-	TRBJ2-7	CASRVRPDEQYF	TGTGCCAGTCGGGTCAGGCCCGACGAGCAGTACTTC
TRBV7-9	-	-	TRBJ2-1	CAGGRGIGNEQFF	TGTGCCGGGGGTCGGGGAATCGGCAATGAGCAGTTCTTC
TRBV7-2	-	TRBD2	TRBJ2-1	CASSSGLAGGNEQFF	TGTGCCAGCAGCTCGGGACTAGCGGGAGGAAATGAGCAGTTCTTC
TRBV4-2	-	-	TRBJ1-1	CASSQDTSNTEAFF	TGTGCCAGCAGCCAAGATACGTCGAACACTGAAGCTTTCTTT
TRBV7-9	-	-	TRBJ2-2	CASSSPGGARTGELFF	TGTGCCAGCAGCTCACCTGGGGGGGCCCGCACCGGGGAGCTGTTTTTT
TRBV19	-	TRBD1	TRBJ1-2	CASSLQTGIDYGYTF	TGTGCCAGTAGTCTACAGACAGGGATCGACTATGGCTACACCTTC
TRBV5-4	-	TRBD1	TRBJ1-2	CASSRDRADGYTF	TGTGCCAGCAGCCGGGACAGGGCAGATGGCTACACCTTC
TRBV6-5	-	TRBD1	TRBJ2-7	CASSTNRGSGEQYF	TGTGCCAGCAGTACCAACAGGGGCTCGGGAGAGCAGTACTTC
TRBV7-3	-	TRBD2	TRBJ2-2	CASTGGGGELFF	TGTGCCAGCACGGGAGGGGGAGGGGAGCTGTTTTTT
TRBV28	once	-	TRBJ1-5	CASSWLTGRVSNQPQHF	TGTGCCAGCAGTTGGTTGACGGGACGGGTTAGCAATCAGCCCCAGCATTTT
TRBV7-9	-	TRBD1	TRBJ2-7	CASSRGQGFEQYF	TGTGCCAGCAGTAGGGGACAGGGGTTCGAGCAGTACTTC
TRBV11-2	once	-	TRBJ2-4	CASSSPGHGKNIQYF	TGTGCCAGCAGCTCCCCAGGGCATGGCAAAAACATTCAGTACTTC
TRBV7-3	-	-	TRBJ2-1	CASSLSREARINEQFF	TGTGCCAGCAGCTTAAGTCGCGAAGCGAGGATCAATGAGCAGTTCTTC
TRBV6-5	-	-	TRBJ1-3	CASSYRSARGNTIYF	TGTGCCAGCAGTTACCGATCGGCGCGCGGAAACACCATATATTTT
TRBV27	once	TRBD1	TRBJ2-3	CASSLETGGLTDTQYF	TGTGCCAGCAGTTTGGAGACAGGGGGCCTCACAGATACGCAGTATTTT
TRBV7-3	-	-	TRBJ2-2	CASSTKPGNQDTGELFF	TGTGCCAGCAGCACTAAACCAGGGAATCAGGACACCGGGGAGCTGTTTTTT
TRBV20-1	-	TRBD2	TRBJ2-7	CSASSLAGPTSGVSYEQYF	TGCAGTGCTAGTTCCCTTGCTGGGCCGACTAGCGGGGTCTCCTACGAGCAGTACTTC
TRBV18	once	-	TRBJ2-7	CASSRGEVSYEQYF	TGTGCCAGCTCACGCGGCGAGGTTTCCTACGAGCAGTACTTC